These 3 T cell receptor beta chains were sequenced from one sample in a study of CD8+CD57+ T cells in acquired aplastic anemia. Patients picked for sequencing had shown CD8+CD57+ cell expansion detected by flow cytometry. Genomic DNA constituted the template upon which TCR beta VDJ and CDR3 profiling was performed. Using its own MiXCR run on the reads, TCRdb lists one record per CDR3 protein. Altogether hundreds of thousands of distinct CDR3 sequences are present, more than 25% being singletons, with the ten largest covering less than 0.85%. The specimen was sorted CD4+, CD8+, or CD8+CD57+ T cells (not recorded which) from PBMCs. These receptors originate from a human donor with aplastic anemia.

This clonotype was picked up many times. The chain combines TRBV7-9 with TRBJ2-7, with TRBD1 as a possible D gene (5 bases). Deletions cut 3 bases from V and 3 bases from J, with 12 bases between. Germline V gene data show CDR1 as SEHNR and CDR2 as FQNEAQ (reference sequence). The CDR3 is made up of 14 amino acids. The CDR3 DNA follows: TGTGCCAGCAGCTTTTCAGGGAAGGACTACGAGCAGTACTTC. Protein: CASSFSGKDYEQYF.

Comments on this clonotype: An end of the junction differs from the germline gene, which may be a read error. The chain joins TRBV7-3 to TRBJ2-1; 9 bases fit TRBD2. Germline loops: CDR1 SGHTA, CDR2 FQGTGA. The CDR3 loop spans 16 amino acids. The CDR3 is CASSLVPAGGLGEQFF. The CDR3 region has the DNA TGTGCCAGTAGCTTAGTTCCGGCGGGGGGGCTGGGTGAGCAGTTCTTC.

This clonotype was counted at least ten times. The chain is built from TRBV10-3 and TRBJ2-1; TRBD1 matches 8 bases. Germline lookup yields CDR1 ENHRY and CDR2 SYGVKD. This CDR3 region has 15 residues. V lost 2 bases and J lost 3; bases outside the gene matches: 3. CDR3 sequence reads: CAISEEGQGYNEQFF. The CDR3 DNA reads TGTGCCATCAGTGAGGAAGGACAGGGCTACAATGAGCAGTTCTTC.